The T cell receptor beta chain described here comes from a study of blood T cell repertoires in COVID-19. Background on the study: The cDNA or gDNA used as material had been derived from T cells, B-cell-depleted T cells, or PBMCs.

Assay: immunoSEQ multiplex PCR; the TCRdb copy retains only in-frame clones and omits some. In the table there are about 200,000 clones, around 90% of which are singletons. The CDR3 has 18 amino acids. Germline lookup yields CDR1 MNHEY and CDR2 SMNVEV (reference sequence). V lost 5 bases, J lost 2 bases, and 19 bases lay in between. This clonotype originated in a man in his 60s with active or convalescent COVID-19. The J gene is TRBJ2-6, the V gene TRBV27, with D perhaps TRBD1 (6 bases). Sequencing was done on a sample of peripheral blood. The CDR3 DNA reads TGTGCCAGCAGTCGCCTACAGGGACGCGGCCCTGGGGCCAACGTCCTGACTTTC. Translated: CASSRLQGRGPGANVLTF.